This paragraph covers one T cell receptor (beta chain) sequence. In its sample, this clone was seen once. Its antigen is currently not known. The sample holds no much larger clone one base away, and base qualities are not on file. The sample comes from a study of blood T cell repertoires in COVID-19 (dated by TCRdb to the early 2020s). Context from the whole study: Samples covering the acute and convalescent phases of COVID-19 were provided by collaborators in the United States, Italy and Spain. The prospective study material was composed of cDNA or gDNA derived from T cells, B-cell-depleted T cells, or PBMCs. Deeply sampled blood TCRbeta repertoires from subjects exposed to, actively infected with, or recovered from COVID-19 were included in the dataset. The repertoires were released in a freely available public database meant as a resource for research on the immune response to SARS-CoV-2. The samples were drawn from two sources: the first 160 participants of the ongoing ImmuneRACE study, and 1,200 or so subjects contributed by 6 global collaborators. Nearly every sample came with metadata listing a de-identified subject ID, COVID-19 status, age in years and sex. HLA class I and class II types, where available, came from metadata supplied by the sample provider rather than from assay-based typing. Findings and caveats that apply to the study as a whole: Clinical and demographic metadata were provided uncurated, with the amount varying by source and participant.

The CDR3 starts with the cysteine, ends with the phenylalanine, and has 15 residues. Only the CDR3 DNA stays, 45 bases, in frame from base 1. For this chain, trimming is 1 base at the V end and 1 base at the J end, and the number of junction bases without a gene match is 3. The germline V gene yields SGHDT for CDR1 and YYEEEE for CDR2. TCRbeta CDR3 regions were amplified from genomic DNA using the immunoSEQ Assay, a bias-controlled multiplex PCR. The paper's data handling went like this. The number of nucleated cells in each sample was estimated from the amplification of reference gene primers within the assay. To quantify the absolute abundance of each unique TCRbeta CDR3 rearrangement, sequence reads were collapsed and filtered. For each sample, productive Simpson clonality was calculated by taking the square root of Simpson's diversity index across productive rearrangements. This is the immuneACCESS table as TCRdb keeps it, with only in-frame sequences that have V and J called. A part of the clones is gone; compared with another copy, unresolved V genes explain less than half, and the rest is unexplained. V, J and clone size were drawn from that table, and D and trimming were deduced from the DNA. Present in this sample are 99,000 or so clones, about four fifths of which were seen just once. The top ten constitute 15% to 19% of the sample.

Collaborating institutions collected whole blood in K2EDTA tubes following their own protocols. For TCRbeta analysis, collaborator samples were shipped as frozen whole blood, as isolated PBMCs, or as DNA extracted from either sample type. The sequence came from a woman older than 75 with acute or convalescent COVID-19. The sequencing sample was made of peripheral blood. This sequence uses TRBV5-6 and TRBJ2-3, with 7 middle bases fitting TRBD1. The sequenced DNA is TGTGCCAGCAGCTTGTGGGACAGACGCACAGATACGCAGTATTTT. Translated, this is CASSLWDRRTDTQYF.